Sequencing of this T cell receptor beta chain was carried out in a study of cytomegalovirus exposure and HLA in healthy donors. Study outcomes and limitations: The later analysis indicated that the majority of CMV-associated TCR beta chains appeared HLA-restricted. Under in vitro conditions, a few CMV-associated chains were confirmed as specific for CMV antigens.

Note on this clone: The antigen remains undetermined.

In the PCR, 60 Vbeta and 13 Jbeta primers were used. As handled by the study authors: In a later analysis, the count reached approximately 80 million unique TCR beta chains, with approximately 11 million shared. Clones were sequenced by immunoSEQ multiplex PCR, and TCRdb holds only the in-frame ones, with some missing. That table furnishes V, J and clone size, whereas the DNA furnished D and trimming. Among over 100,000 clones, around 70% were seen once, and the ten largest hold 8.7%. The TCR was taken from a man aged 30 to 39 in good health and CMV-seropositive. Sequencing was done on a sample of PBMCs.

The CDR3: CASSLGDRGREQPQHF. CDR3 bases: TGCGCCAGCAGCTTGGGAGACAGGGGGCGCGAGCAGCCCCAGCATTTT. This chain uses TRBV5-1 with TRBJ1-5, with 10 bases matching TRBD1. Germline-derived CDR1 and CDR2 are SGHRS and YFSETQ. The CDR3 spans 16 residues. The V segment lost 0 bases and the J segment 7 bases; nucleotides outside the gene matches: 7.